Below are 5 T cell receptor beta chains sequenced from a single sample in a study of blood T cell repertoires in COVID-19. The method was immunoSEQ multiplex PCR; TCRdb's version includes in-frame clones alone and lacks a portion of them. This table holds approximately 170,000 clones, around nine tenths found once. Sequenced input: PBMCs or T cells enriched from blood (not recorded which). Source of these receptors: a woman aged 18-35 years who had recovered from COVID-19.

Only a few counts were recorded for this clone. J is TRBJ2-7 and V is TRBV3-1 (or the pseudogene TRBV3-2); 10 bases are a match to TRBD1. Germline loops: CDR1 LGHDT, CDR2 YNNKEL (reference sequence). The junction had 3 bases not matched to a gene; V was cut back by 4 bases and J by 3 bases. The CDR3 consists of 14 residues. The CDR3 coding sequence is TGTGCCAGCAGCCGTCGGACAGGGGGCTACGAGCAGTACTTC. Amino acid sequence: CASSRRTGGYEQYF.

This chain uses TRBV5-6 with TRBJ2-7; 11 nucleotides align to TRBD2. Germline values: CDR1 SGHDT, CDR2 YYEEEE. CDR3 length equals 12 residues. Losses at the gene ends were 3 bases for V and 12 bases for J; bases not matched to a gene: 5. The CDR3, as DNA: TGTGCCAGCAGCTCCCTAGCGGGAGGCCTGTACTTC. Translation: CASSSLAGGLYF.

The chain links TRBV7-2 to TRBJ2-1; 7 bases are a match to TRBD2. The germline V gene has CDR1 SGHTA and CDR2 FQGNSA. The CDR3 has 13 amino acids. The J segment lost 9 bases and the V segment lost 7 bases, leaving 9 bases of the junction unmatched. The CDR3 DNA sequence: TGTGCCAGCACCCCGGGACTACCCGGTGAGCAGTTCTTC. Amino acid sequence: CASTPGLPGEQFF.

The CDR3 region is CASSILGSGSLFEQFF. The CDR3 bases are TGTGCCAGTAGTATCTTAGGTAGCGGGAGTTTATTTGAGCAGTTCTTC. The chain has TRBV19 and TRBJ2-1; TRBD2 aligns across 9 bases. CDR1 is LNHDA, CDR2 SQIVND, per germline (reference sequence). Trimming took 3 bases from V and 9 from J; bases not matched to a gene: 12. The CDR3 has 16 amino acids.

The chain carries TRBV7-3 and TRBJ1-1, with 9 bases that match TRBD1. Trimming cost V 5 bases and J 2 bases; bases outside gene matches: 3. Germline V gene lookup returns CDR1 SGHTA and CDR2 FQGTGA. The CDR3 extends over 14 amino acids. The CDR3 region has the DNA TGTGCCAGCAGCCCGGGACAGGGTAACACTGAAGCTTTCTTT. Amino acids: CASSPGQGNTEAFF.